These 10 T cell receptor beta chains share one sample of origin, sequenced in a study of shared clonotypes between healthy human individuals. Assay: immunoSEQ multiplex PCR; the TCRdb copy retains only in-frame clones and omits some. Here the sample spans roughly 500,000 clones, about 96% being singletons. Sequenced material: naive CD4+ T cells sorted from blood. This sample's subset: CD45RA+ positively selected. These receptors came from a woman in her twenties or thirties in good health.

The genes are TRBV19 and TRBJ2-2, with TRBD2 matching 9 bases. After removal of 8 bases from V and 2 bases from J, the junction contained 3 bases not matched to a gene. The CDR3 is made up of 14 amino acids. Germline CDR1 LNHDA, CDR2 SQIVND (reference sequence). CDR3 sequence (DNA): TGTGCCAGTTGCGGGAGGGCCAACACCGGGGAGCTGTTTTTT. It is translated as CASCGRANTGELFF.

CDR3 DNA sequence: TGTGCCAGCAGTTACTCGACAGGGAAAGCTTTCTTT. It specifies CASSYSTGKAFF. J is TRBJ1-1 and V is TRBV27; 7 bases line up with TRBD1. Trimming removed 4 bases from V and 9 bases from J; junction bases left unmatched: 5. CDR1 MNHEY and CDR2 SMNVEV come from the germline V gene (reference sequence). The CDR3 spans 12 residues.

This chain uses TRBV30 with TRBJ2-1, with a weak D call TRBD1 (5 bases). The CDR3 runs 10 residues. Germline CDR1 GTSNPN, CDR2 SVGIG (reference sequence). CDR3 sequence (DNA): TGTGCTGGGGCCGTGAATGAGCAGTTCTTC. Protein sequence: CAGAVNEQFF.

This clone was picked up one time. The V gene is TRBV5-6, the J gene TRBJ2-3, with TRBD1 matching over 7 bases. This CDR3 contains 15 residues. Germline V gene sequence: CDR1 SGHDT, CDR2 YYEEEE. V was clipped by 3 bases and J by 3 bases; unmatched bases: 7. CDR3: CASSSPTGTTDTQYF. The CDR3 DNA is TGTGCCAGCAGCTCGCCGACAGGGACGACAGATACGCAGTATTTT.

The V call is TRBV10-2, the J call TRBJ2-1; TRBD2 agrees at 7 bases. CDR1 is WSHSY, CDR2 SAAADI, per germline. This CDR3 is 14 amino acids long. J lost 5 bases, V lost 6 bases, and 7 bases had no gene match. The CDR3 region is CASSPGGGDNEQFF. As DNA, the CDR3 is TGCGCCAGCAGCCCCGGCGGGGGAGACAATGAGCAGTTCTTC.

This CDR3 is CASSAQGTGELFF. In DNA form, the CDR3 reads TGTGCCAGCAGCGCACAGGGTACCGGGGAGCTGTTTTTT. The chain combines TRBV2 with TRBJ2-2; D is perhaps TRBD1 (6 bases). The ends were cut back, 6 bases at V and 5 bases at J, with 10 bases in the middle. Germline V gene data show CDR1 as SNHLY and CDR2 as FYNNEI. The CDR3 totals 13 residues.

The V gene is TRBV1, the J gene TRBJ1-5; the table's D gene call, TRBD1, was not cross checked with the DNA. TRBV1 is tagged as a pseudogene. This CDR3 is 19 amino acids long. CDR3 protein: CTSSQLSGTGKMDNQPQHF. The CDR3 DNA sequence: TGCACCAGCAGCCAATTATCCGGGACAGGGAAGATGGACAATCAGCCCCAGCATTTT.

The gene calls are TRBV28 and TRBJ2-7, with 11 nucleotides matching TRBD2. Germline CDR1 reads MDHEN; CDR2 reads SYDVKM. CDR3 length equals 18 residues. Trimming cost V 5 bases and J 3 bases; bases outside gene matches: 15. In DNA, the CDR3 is TGTGCCAGCAGTAACGCCGGGACTAGCGGAAGGGGATTCTACGAGCAGTACTTC. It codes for CASSNAGTSGRGFYEQYF. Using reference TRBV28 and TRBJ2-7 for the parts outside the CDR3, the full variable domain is DVKVTQSSRYLVKRTGEKVFLECVQDMDHENMFWYRQDPGLGLRLIYFSYDVKMKEKGDIPEGYSVSREKKERFSLILESASTNQTSMYLCASSNAGTSGRGFYEQYFGPGTRLTVT.

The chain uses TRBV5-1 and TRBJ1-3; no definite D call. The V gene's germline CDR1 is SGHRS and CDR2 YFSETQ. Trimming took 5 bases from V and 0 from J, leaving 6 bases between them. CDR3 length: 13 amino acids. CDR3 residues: CASSRTSGNTIYF. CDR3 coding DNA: TGCGCCAGCAGTCGGACCTCTGGAAACACCATATATTTT.

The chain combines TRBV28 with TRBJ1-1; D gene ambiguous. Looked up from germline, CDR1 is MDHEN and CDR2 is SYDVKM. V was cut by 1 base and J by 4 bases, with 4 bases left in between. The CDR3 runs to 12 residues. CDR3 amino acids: CASSLYPTEAFF. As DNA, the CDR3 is TGTGCCAGCAGTTTATACCCCACTGAAGCTTTCTTT.